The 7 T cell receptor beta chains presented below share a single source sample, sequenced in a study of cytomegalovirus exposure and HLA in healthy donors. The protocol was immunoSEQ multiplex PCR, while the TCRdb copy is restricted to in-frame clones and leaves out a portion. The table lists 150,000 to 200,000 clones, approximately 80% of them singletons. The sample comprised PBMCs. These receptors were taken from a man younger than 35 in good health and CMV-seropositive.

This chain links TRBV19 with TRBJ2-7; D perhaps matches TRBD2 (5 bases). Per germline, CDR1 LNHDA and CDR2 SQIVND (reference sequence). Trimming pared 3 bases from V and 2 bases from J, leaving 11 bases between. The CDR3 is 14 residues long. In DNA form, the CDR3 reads TGTGCCAGTAGTATCGGTCCGGGGACCTACGAGCAGTACTTC. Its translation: CASSIGPGTYEQYF.

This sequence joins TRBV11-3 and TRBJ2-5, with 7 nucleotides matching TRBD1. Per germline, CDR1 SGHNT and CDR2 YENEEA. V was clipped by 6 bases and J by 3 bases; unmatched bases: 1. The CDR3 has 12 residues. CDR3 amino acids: CASRGTEETQYF. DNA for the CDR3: TGTGCCAGCAGGGGGACAGAAGAGACCCAGTACTTC.

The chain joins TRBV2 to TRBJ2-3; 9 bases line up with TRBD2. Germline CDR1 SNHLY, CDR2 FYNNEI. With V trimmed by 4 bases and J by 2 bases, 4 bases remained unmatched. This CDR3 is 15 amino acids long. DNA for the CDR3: TGTGCCAGCAGTGGTCTAGCGGGATTCACAGATACGCAGTATTTT. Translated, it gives CASSGLAGFTDTQYF.

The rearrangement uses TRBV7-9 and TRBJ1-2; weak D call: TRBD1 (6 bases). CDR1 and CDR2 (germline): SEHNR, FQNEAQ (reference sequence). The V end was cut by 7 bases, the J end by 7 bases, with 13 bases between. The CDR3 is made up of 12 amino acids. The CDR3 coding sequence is TGTGCCAGCAAGGACAGTCCCAGTGGCTACACCTTC. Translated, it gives CASKDSPSGYTF.

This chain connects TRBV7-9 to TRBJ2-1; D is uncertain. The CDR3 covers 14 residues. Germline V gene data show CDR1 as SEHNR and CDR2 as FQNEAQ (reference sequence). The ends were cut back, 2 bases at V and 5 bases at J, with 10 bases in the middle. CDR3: CASSLSRVNNEQFF. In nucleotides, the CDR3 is TGTGCCAGCAGCTTATCTCGGGTTAACAATGAGCAGTTCTTC.

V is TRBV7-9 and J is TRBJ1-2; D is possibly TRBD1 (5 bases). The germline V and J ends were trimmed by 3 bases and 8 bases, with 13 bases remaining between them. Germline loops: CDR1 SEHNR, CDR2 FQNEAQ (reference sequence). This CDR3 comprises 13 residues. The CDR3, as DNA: TGTGCCAGCAGCTTCCAGGGTTTCGAAGGCTACACCTTC. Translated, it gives CASSFQGFEGYTF.

This chain's CDR3 is CASSPWTGTEAYEQYF. As DNA, the CDR3 is TGTGCCAGCAGCCCCTGGACAGGGACTGAGGCCTACGAGCAGTACTTC. V is TRBV7-9 and J is TRBJ2-7, with 8 positions matching TRBD1. Germline CDR1 SEHNR, CDR2 FQNEAQ (reference sequence). V shed 5 bases and J 2 bases; nucleotides not matched to a gene: 11. This CDR3 comprises 16 residues. Supplemented by reference TRBV7-9 and TRBJ2-7, the full variable domain reads DTGVSQNPRHKITKRGQNVTFRCDPISEHNRLYWYRQTLGQGPEFLTYFQNEAQLEKSRLLSDRFSAERPKGSFSTLEIQRTEQGDSAMYLCASSPWTGTEAYEQYFGPGTRLTVT.